The source of this TCR beta chain is a study of T cells in Graves' hyperthyroidism and ophthalmopathy. Disease duration under 2 months; hyperthyroidism patients were aged 18 to 65. Researchers barred patients who had uncontrolled infection, other autoimmune disease, pregnancy or lactation. Overall study findings and caveats: Most clonotypes expanded in thyroid above 0.001 were likewise present in blood. In validation, the model predicted ophthalmopathy. These predictions came a median approximately six months before onset.

Trimming took off 1 base at V and 2 bases at J, with 17 bases between the two ends. In germline, CDR1 is MDHEN, CDR2 SYDVKM. The CDR3 is 17 residues long. Amplification yielded TCR beta CDR3 regions, with RNA transcripts as the source. The TCR CDR3 first-round RT-PCR relied on the HTBI primer set. MiXCR was run by TCRdb on the multiplex PCR reads, yielding one entry per CDR3 protein. Of around 250,000 distinct CDR3 sequences detected, roughly 15% appear once; the ten largest clones hold more than 10%. This clonotype was counted at least ten times. No antigen is known for it. Sample: blood. V gene TRBV28 combines with J gene TRBJ2-5; D remains ambiguous. This TCR was recovered from a middle-aged woman with Graves' hyperthyroidism that later progressed to Graves' ophthalmopathy. The DNA of the CDR3 is TGTGCCAGCAGTTTATCCGTATCCTCGACTGCTCAAGAGACCCAGTACTTC. This sequence encodes CASSLSVSSTAQETQYF.